This is a list of T cell receptor beta chains from one sample in a study of cytomegalovirus exposure and HLA in healthy donors. Using immunoSEQ multiplex PCR, the repertoire was profiled, and TCRdb retains in-frame clones only, with some absent. In the table there are about 82,000 clones, more than 55% of which are singletons. The specimen was PBMCs. These receptors all come from a woman aged 50 to 65 in good health and CMV-seropositive. The conserved cysteine and the conserved F or W are not part of the CDR3 here. A D gene is named only where the DNA matches it firmly. Clone size is stated in some rows and not others, as once, few, many or a class when expanded.

J gene,D gene,clone size,V gene,CDR3 length,CDR3 protein
TRBJ1-2,TRBD1,.,TRBV7-9,12,ASSLGDRVYGYT
TRBJ2-5,.,.,TRBV12-2,15,ASRLGLGGGGRETQY
TRBJ1-1,TRBD1,.,TRBV10-2,12,ASSAGGDRRRAF
TRBJ1-2,.,.,TRBV30,11,AWTDSNHYGYT
TRBJ1-5,TRBD1,.,TRBV19,11,ASKDRGGQPQH
TRBJ2-5,TRBD2,.,TRBV7-8,12,ASSTGGAGETQY
TRBJ1-5,.,.,TRBV4-1,14,ASSQEGIAGGQPQH
TRBJ2-3,.,few,TRBV11-2,13,ASSLPMGQRDTQY
TRBJ2-1,.,once,TRBV30,13,AWSAILGQFNEQF
TRBJ1-1,.,few,TRBV4-3,10,ASSNPGRGVF
TRBJ2-7,TRBD2,few,TRBV4-2,13,ASSQASGGTYEQY
TRBJ1-2,TRBD1,few,TRBV5-5,12,ASSLTTGGAAYT
TRBJ2-7,.,few,TRBV30,10,AWRGLAPEQY
TRBJ2-1,TRBD1,many,TRBV29-1,13,SVEGTGSSYNEQF
TRBJ1-5,TRBD1,.,TRBV2,13,ASSQQDRANQPQH
TRBJ2-3,TRBD2,.,TRBV5-6,17,ASSLGPPTSDASTDTQY
TRBJ2-7,.,few,TRBV7-9,10,ASSFDSYEQY
TRBJ2-1,TRBD2,.,TRBV10-3,15,AIRKSDGGDLYNEQF
TRBJ1-3,.,.,TRBV28,11,ATLETGRNTIY
TRBJ2-5,TRBD2,.,TRBV7-3,12,ASSTSGGAQTQY
TRBJ1-2,TRBD1,.,TRBV7-9,10,SSSPGQGGYT
TRBJ2-3,.,.,TRBV13,11,ASSLGLGNTQY
TRBJ1-2,.,.,TRBV7-9,15,ASSLPRGQAINYGYT
TRBJ1-5,.,.,TRBV7-9,11,SSGGDSNQPQH
TRBJ1-2,.,.,TRBV13,11,ASSYGQSYGYT
TRBJ1-1,TRBD1,.,TRBV7-9,12,ASSLTGVGTEAF
TRBJ2-1,TRBD2,many,TRBV19,11,ASSIVGTSGLF
TRBJ1-6,.,.,TRBV25-1,10,ASSEWGVSLH
TRBJ1-1,.,once,TRBV2,11,ASKEEVDTEAF
TRBJ1-5,TRBD1,.,TRBV5-6,13,ASSFLGQGNQPQH
TRBJ1-3,TRBD1,.,TRBV7-9,13,ASSLTTGARNTIY
TRBJ2-3,.,.,TRBV28,12,ASRSQGEADTQY
TRBJ2-3,TRBD1,.,TRBV9,14,ASSPRQGASTDTQY
TRBJ1-1,.,.,TRBV10-2,13,ASSEPGTHHGQAF
TRBJ1-6,TRBD1,few,TRBV7-2,13,ASSSGQGTFHTLH
TRBJ1-5,TRBD1,.,TRBV28,10,ASRDRAQPQH
TRBJ1-1,.,.,TRBV28,13,ASSLYGLPATEAF
TRBJ1-2,.,.,TRBV29-1,12,SVVADIPYSGYT
TRBJ1-2,.,.,TRBV28,11,ASNSGGNYGYT
TRBJ2-7,TRBD1,few,TRBV2,12,ASSTGQGPYEQY
TRBJ1-3,.,.,TRBV25-1,16,ASSEGALGGSSGNTIY
TRBJ2-5,.,.,TRBV7-2,11,AGGRGYQETQY
TRBJ1-2,.,.,TRBV28,11,ASSPTSSHGYT